This paragraph reports one T cell receptor beta chain. As yet, its antigen is unknown. The source of the sample is a study of cytomegalovirus exposure and HLA in healthy donors. About the study: Early on, a data release was issued that held approximately 78 million unique TCRs from HLA-typed donors.

CDR3 length: 13 residues. Trimming cost V 3 bases and J 1 base, with 6 bases left between them. CDR1 and CDR2 (germline): PRHDT, FYEKMQ (reference sequence). Study-level results: An analysis that was carried out later associated some 17,000 TCR beta sequences with HLA alleles at 0.05 false discovery rate. The study recorded about 160 TCR beta chains that were cytomegalovirus-associated. One variant, a missense change in DCLRE1C, was linked in a later analysis to TCR beta V- and J-gene trimming.

13 Jbeta primers and 60 Vbeta primers were used for the PCR. Sequenced by immunoSEQ multiplex PCR; TCRdb stores in-frame clones only, minus some. This repertoire shows more than 150,000 clones, roughly 83% found once; its top ten account for 0.25% to 0.3%. The rearrangement links TRBV13 to TRBJ1-1; D unresolved. The clonotype comes from a boy aged 5 to 17 in good health and CMV-seronegative. The specimen sequenced was PBMCs. CDR3 amino acids: CASSFLRNTEAFF. DNA of the CDR3: TGTGCCAGCAGCTTCCTGCGGAACACTGAAGCTTTCTTT.